The 9 T cell receptor beta chains in this list originate from one sample, sequenced in a study of tumor-infiltrating lymphocytes in primary liver carcinoma. Out of unsorted whole blood came the blood RNA, and germline DNA was extracted as well. The researchers produced TCR beta cDNA from approximately 550 ng total RNA with a constant-region primer. Libraries of TCR beta came from three nested multiplex PCR rounds with slightly modified ARM-PCR. Each of the first two PCR rounds ran approximately 11 cycles with TRBV1-TRBV30 forward and C-beta reverse primers. In TCRdb, the multiplex PCR reads were re-called with MiXCR into one record per CDR3 protein. The sample shows 300,000 to 350,000 distinct CDR3 sequences, about 61% of them seen only once. The sample comprised peripheral blood. The receptors originated from a man between 40 and 49 years old with primary liver carcinoma and hepatitis B virus infection.

The CDR3 spells CASSLNGDTEAFF. CDR3 sequence (DNA): TGTGCCAGCAGCCTTAACGGGGACACTGAAGCTTTCTTT. The chain links TRBV11-2 to TRBJ1-1; D unresolved. The V end was cut by 5 bases, the J end by 3 bases, with 10 bases between. This CDR3 spans 13 amino acids. From germline, CDR1 is SGHAT and CDR2 FQNNGV.

The J gene is TRBJ2-3, the V gene TRBV10-1; D gene uncertain. Germline CDR1 and CDR2: WNHNN and SYGVQD (reference sequence). With 0 bases removed from V and 6 bases from J, the gap between germline ends came to 10 bases. The CDR3 loop spans 14 amino acids. The CDR3 loop reads CASSESLAGDTQYF. CDR3 nucleotides: TGCGCCAGCAGTGAGTCGTTGGCTGGTGATACGCAGTATTTT.

The gene calls are TRBV5-4 and TRBJ2-5; weak D call: TRBD1 (6 bases). This CDR3 has 15 residues. The V and J ends lost 4 bases and 2 bases respectively, with 15 bases between them. In germline, CDR1 is SGHNT, CDR2 YYREEE (reference sequence). DNA of the CDR3: TGTGCCAGCAGCCCCGGGACACTCTCTCAAGAGACCCAGTACTTC. Translating gives CASSPGTLSQETQYF.

A word on this clonotype: A much bigger clone sits one base away, suggesting this may be a read error. The genes are TRBV6-2 or TRBV6-3 and TRBJ1-1; TRBD1 is a possible D gene (6 bases). V was shortened by 8 bases and J by 1 base, with 20 bases between the two germline ends. CDR3 length: 16 residues. Germline V lookup: CDR1 MNHEY, CDR2 SVGEGT. The chain's CDR3 is CASVGGLDRPNTEAFF. The CDR3 DNA reads as TGTGCCAGCGTTGGGGGATTGGACAGACCGAACACTGAAGCTTTCTTT.

As to this clonotype: The junction shows a germline mismatch at one end, possibly a read error. The chain carries TRBV11-2 and TRBJ2-7, with D possibly matching TRBD1 (5 bases). Germline V CDR1 and CDR2: SGHAT, FQNNGV. The CDR3 loop spans 14 amino acids. The CDR3 loop reads CASSLGAGGYEQDF. CDR3 in DNA: TGTGCTAGCAGCTTAGGGGCAGGTGGTTACGAGCAGGACTTC. The variable domain in full, with the rest retrieved from reference TRBV11-2 and TRBJ2-7, is EAGVAQSPRYKIIEKRQSVAFWCNPISGHATLYWYQQILGQGPKLLIQFQNNGVVDDSQLPKDRFSAERLKGVDSTLKIQPAKLEDSAVYLCASSLGAGGYEQDFGPGTRLTVT.

The rearrangement uses TRBV4-1 and TRBJ1-3; TRBD1 might be the D (5 bases). The germline V and J ends were trimmed by 5 bases and 3 bases, with 17 bases remaining between them. The germline CDR1 and CDR2 sequences are MGHRA and YSYEKL. CDR3 length: 16 residues. The CDR3 DNA is TGCGCCAGCAGCAAACAGGTTCTTTTCTTTGGAAACACCATATATTTT. The encoded protein is CASSKQVLFFGNTIYF.

About this clonotype: A much larger clonotype is one base distant, so this may be a read error. The chain combines TRBV6-1 with TRBJ1-5; D ambiguous. CDR1 and CDR2 (germline): MNHNS, SASEGT. V lost 6 bases to trimming and J lost 1 base, with 10 bases between them. CDR3 length equals 14 residues. CDR3 sequence: CASSTRGSNQPQHF. The CDR3 DNA sequence: TGTGCCAGCAGCACACGAGGGAGCAATCAGCCCCAGCATTTT.

The chain carries TRBV4-2 and TRBJ1-5, with 7 bases aligning to TRBD1. V was clipped by 4 bases and J by 5 bases; unmatched bases: 11. Germline CDR1 is LGHNA and CDR2 is YNFKEQ. The CDR3 runs 16 residues. CDR3: CASSLDRDSGDQPQHF. CDR3 DNA: TGTGCCAGCAGCCTCGACCGGGACAGTGGGGATCAGCCCCAGCATTTT.

The V and J genes are TRBV28 and TRBJ1-2; D remains unclear. The V end lost 4 bases, the J end lost 4 bases, and 16 bases lay between the germline ends. This CDR3 is 15 amino acids long. Germline CDR1 is MDHEN and CDR2 is SYDVKM. The CDR3 here is CASSSDQFRGYGYTF. The DNA of the CDR3 is TGTGCCAGCAGTTCCGACCAATTTCGGGGCTATGGCTACACCTTC.